Sequencing of this TCR beta chain was carried out in a study of T cells in tuberculosis. In the study overall: CD1B tetramers identified T cells specific for mycobacterial lipid GMM.

On average around 100,000 T cells per donor were immunosequenced. General study results and limits: Active tuberculosis cases were adults; controls were adolescents.

A note on this clone: Its antigen is still unknown.

Profiling relied on immunoSEQ multiplex PCR, and the TCRdb table lists in-frame clones only, not all of them. Of around 38,000 clones in the sample, over 85% were seen once. Sequencing was carried out using PBMCs. The receptor was derived from a donor between 10 and 35 years old with latent tuberculosis or without tuberculosis infection.

This CDR3 reads CSVEAGGGYEQYF. CDR3 nucleotide sequence: TGCAGCGTTGAAGCTGGCGGGGGCTACGAGCAGTACTTC. This chain joins TRBV29-1 and TRBJ2-7, with 7 bases fitting TRBD2. The germline gives CDR1 SQVTM, CDR2 ANQGSEA. Germline trimming cut 1 base from V and 3 bases from J; bases unmatched to any gene: 3. The CDR3 covers 13 residues.